The subject of this entry is one T cell receptor beta chain. Under the authors' procedure: The authors estimated nucleated cell counts from reference gene primer amplification. This table comes from immunoSEQ multiplex PCR, and its TCRdb copy is limited to in-frame clones, with some not included. V, J and clone size are those of that table, while D and trimming were read from the DNA. The sample consists of about 99,000 clones, 79% of them appearing once. The data originate from a study of blood T cell repertoires in COVID-19. The receptor was derived from a woman of 80 years or more with active or convalescent COVID-19. Sequenced input: peripheral blood.

The CDR3, as DNA: TGTGCCAGTAGTATAACTGGGGCGGCGCAAGAGACCCAGTACTTC. Protein sequence: CASSITGAAQETQYF. The gene calls are TRBV19 and TRBJ2-5; a possible D gene is TRBD1 (5 bases). The CDR3 sequence is 15 residues long. CDR1 and CDR2 from the germline V gene are LNHDA and SQIVND (reference sequence). Trimming left V 2 bases short and J 2 bases short, with 12 bases between. Variable domain in full (rest from reference TRBV19 and TRBJ2-5): DGGITQSPKYLFRKEGQNVTLSCEQNLNHDAMYWYRQDPGQGLRLIYYSQIVNDFQKGDIAEGYSVSREKKESFPLTVTSAQKNPTAFYLCASSITGAAQETQYFGPGTRLLVL.